The 22 T cell receptor beta chains below were found in one sample sequenced in a study of blood T cell repertoires in COVID-19. Clones were sequenced by immunoSEQ multiplex PCR, and TCRdb holds only the in-frame ones, with some missing. The sample contains 95,000 to 110,000 clones, 75% to 95% of which appear only once. The sequenced sample consisted of peripheral blood. Receptors were obtained from a woman in her 30s with acute or convalescent COVID-19.

This clone was seen just once. One junction end disagrees with the germline gene, perhaps due to a read error. The chain has TRBV30 and TRBJ2-7; D is possibly TRBD2 (6 bases). The CDR3 is 12 residues long. Germline V gene data show CDR1 as GTSNPN and CDR2 as SVGIG (reference sequence). The CDR3 loop reads CAWSAGTAPGNF. CDR3 coding DNA: TGTGCCTGGAGTGCAGGGACTGCCCCGGGGAACTTC.

The sample holds one count of this clone. The V gene is TRBV7-2, the J gene TRBJ1-5; D gene ambiguous. The CDR3 runs to 18 residues. With 2 bases removed from V and 0 bases from J, the gap between germline ends came to 17 bases. CDR1 and CDR2 (germline): SGHTA, FQGNSA. The CDR3 loop reads CASSLFAPREVSNQPQHF. CDR3 sequence (DNA): TGTGCCAGCAGCTTATTCGCCCCCCGGGAGGTTAGCAATCAGCCCCAGCATTTT.

This chain connects TRBV27 to TRBJ1-6, with TRBD1 identical over 8 bases. J lost 6 bases, V lost 6 bases, and 4 bases had no gene match. The CDR3 runs to 14 residues. In germline, CDR1 is MNHEY, CDR2 SMNVEV (reference sequence). CDR3 amino acids: CASRDRAGNSPLHF. The CDR3 DNA reads TGTGCCAGCAGGGACAGGGCGGGTAATTCACCCCTCCACTTT.

V gene TRBV13 combines with J gene TRBJ2-1, with TRBD2 identical over 8 bases. The germline gives CDR1 PRHDT, CDR2 FYEKMQ (reference sequence). The J segment lost 0 bases and the V segment lost 1 base, leaving 23 bases of the junction unmatched. There are 23 residues in the CDR3. The CDR3 region has the DNA TGTGCCAGCAGCTTAGACCGTACTATGGGGCGGGGGGCGACCTATATCTCCTACAATGAGCAGTTCTTC. Protein sequence: CASSLDRTMGRGATYISYNEQFF.

The chain uses TRBV7-6 and TRBJ1-5; D gene ambiguous. This CDR3 is built from 19 residues. V lost 0 bases and J lost 5, with 23 bases in between. Per germline, CDR1 SGHVS and CDR2 FNYEAQ. The CDR3 loop reads CASSLALCPGSLPYQPQHF. The CDR3 DNA sequence: TGTGCCAGCAGCTTAGCGCTGTGTCCAGGCAGCCTTCCTTATCAGCCCCAGCATTTT. The entire variable domain, with the rest obtained from reference TRBV7-6 and TRBJ1-5, is as follows: GAGVSQSPRYKVTKRGQDVALRCDPISGHVSLYWYRQALGQGPEFLTYFNYEAQQDKSGLPNDRFSAERPEGSISTLTIQRTEQRDSAMYRCASSLALCPGSLPYQPQHFGDGTRLSIL.

The genes are TRBV6-5 and TRBJ2-4; maybe TRBD1 (5 bases). The CDR3 has 15 amino acids. Deletions cut 0 bases from V and 8 bases from J, with 14 bases between. Germline-derived CDR1 and CDR2 are MNHEY and SVGAGI. The CDR3 reads CASSYSTKGWDIQYF. CDR3 coding DNA: TGTGCCAGCAGTTACTCGACCAAGGGGTGGGACATTCAGTACTTC.

The gene calls are TRBV2 and TRBJ1-1; TRBD1 agrees at 8 bases. CDR3 length: 16 residues. Germline CDR1 is SNHLY and CDR2 is FYNNEI. Trimming at V came to 7 bases and at J to 4 bases, leaving 14 bases not matched to a gene. CDR3 coding DNA: TGTGCCAGCACCGATAGGCCGGACAGGGTTGGCACTGAAGCTTTCTTT. As protein: CASTDRPDRVGTEAFF.

This chain links TRBV11-2 with TRBJ2-7; D gene unclear. CDR3 length: 12 amino acids. Germline lookup yields CDR1 SGHAT and CDR2 FQNNGV. Trimming removed 9 bases at V and 3 bases at J, with 12 bases between. The CDR3 DNA follows: TGTGCCAGTACGACTTCAAGCTACGAGCAGTACTTC. It codes for CASTTSSYEQYF. The entire variable domain, with the rest obtained from reference TRBV11-2 and TRBJ2-7, is as follows: EAGVAQSPRYKIIEKRQSVAFWCNPISGHATLYWYQQILGQGPKLLIQFQNNGVVDDSQLPKDRFSAERLKGVDSTLKIQPAKLEDSAVYLCASTTSSYEQYFGPGTRLTVT.

This rearrangement joins TRBV7-3 to TRBJ1-1; 9 positions match TRBD1. The CDR3 consists of 16 residues. V was pared by 4 bases and J by 1 base, with 7 bases of the junction left unmatched. Germline lookup yields CDR1 SGHTA and CDR2 FQGTGA. Here the CDR3 reads CASSSGQGSGNTEAFF. The CDR3 nucleotides are TGTGCCAGCAGCTCGGGACAGGGTTCAGGGAACACTGAAGCTTTCTTT. Supplemented by reference TRBV7-3 and TRBJ1-1, the full variable domain reads GAGVSQTPSNKVTEKGKYVELRCDPISGHTALYWYRQSLGQGPEFLIYFQGTGAADDSGLPNDRFFAVRPEGSVSTLKIQRTERGDSAVYLCASSSGQGSGNTEAFFGQGTRLTVV.

The chain has TRBV4-3 and TRBJ2-7, with TRBD1 matching over 7 bases. CDR1 is LGHNA, CDR2 YSLEER, per germline. The CDR3 is 16 amino acids. With 2 bases clipped from V and 1 base from J, the junction kept 8 bases outside the gene matches. In DNA form, the CDR3 reads TGCGCCAGCAGCCAACGGGACAGCGTCGATTCCTACGAGCAGTACTTC. Translated, it gives CASSQRDSVDSYEQYF.

V usage is TRBV11-3 and J usage is TRBJ1-1; 7 nucleotides match TRBD1. The CDR3 has 13 residues. Germline CDR1 is SGHNT and CDR2 is YENEEA. V shed 5 bases and J 10 bases; nucleotides not matched to a gene: 10. The DNA of the CDR3 is TGTGCCAGCAGCCAGACAGGGTGGAGTGGAGCTTTCTTT. Protein sequence: CASSQTGWSGAFF.

The rearrangement joins TRBV19 to TRBJ1-6, with TRBD1 as a possible D gene (5 bases). The V gene's germline CDR1 is LNHDA and CDR2 SQIVND (reference sequence). V was trimmed by 3 bases and J by 6 bases, leaving 15 bases between them. This CDR3 is 16 amino acids long. The CDR3 reads CASSIAGVPGNSPLHF. CDR3 DNA sequence: TGTGCCAGTAGTATCGCGGGGGTTCCCGGTAATTCACCCCTCCACTTT.

V usage is TRBV5-4 and J usage is TRBJ2-7, with TRBD1 matching over 9 bases. J lost 3 bases, V lost 5 bases, and 6 bases had no gene match. Germline CDR1 and CDR2: SGHNT and YYREEE (reference sequence). The CDR3 is 14 amino acids. Here the CDR3 DNA reads TGTGCCAGCAGTCCCGGGACAGGGCTCTACGAGCAGTACTTC. Translation: CASSPGTGLYEQYF.

This clone was seen only once. This sequence joins TRBV7-2 and TRBJ1-1, with 7 positions matching TRBD1. Germline CDR1 is SGHTA and CDR2 is FQGNSA. V shed 3 bases and J 0 bases; nucleotides not matched to a gene: 4. The CDR3 totals 15 residues. The CDR3 bases are TGTGCCAGCAGCTTCAGACAGGGTCTGAACACTGAAGCTTTCTTT. It is translated as CASSFRQGLNTEAFF.

The gene calls are TRBV2 and TRBJ1-6, with 8 bases matching TRBD1. The germline gives CDR1 SNHLY, CDR2 FYNNEI. This CDR3 has 15 amino acids. The trim removed 1 base at V and 15 bases at J, leaving 11 bases unmatched. In DNA, the CDR3 is TGTGCCAGCAGTGAAGGGGGGACAGGTTTTCAGAACCTCCACTTT. It translates to CASSEGGTGFQNLHF.

CDR3 loop: CASSFRGQGTGGNQPQHF. The DNA of the CDR3 is TGTGCCAGCAGCTTTAGAGGACAGGGGACGGGGGGCAATCAGCCCCAGCATTTT. The chain is built from TRBV7-8 and TRBJ1-5; 9 nucleotides line up with TRBD1. Germline values: CDR1 SGHVS, CDR2 FQNEAQ. CDR3 size: 18 residues. Trimming removed 3 bases from V and 2 bases from J; junction bases left unmatched: 11. Full variable domain (remainder filled in from reference TRBV7-8 and TRBJ1-5): GAGVSQSPRYKVAKRGQDVALRCDPISGHVSLFWYQQALGQGPEFLTYFQNEAQLDKSGLPSDRFFAERPEGSVSTLKIQRTQQEDSAVYLCASSFRGQGTGGNQPQHFGDGTRLSIL.

The rearrangement links TRBV9 to TRBJ1-2; D not certain. V lost 0 bases, J lost 2 bases, and 5 bases lay in between. The CDR3 is 13 residues long. The V gene's germline CDR1 is SGDLS and CDR2 YYNGEE. The CDR3 here is CASSVVQNYGYTF. The CDR3, as DNA: TGTGCCAGCAGCGTAGTACAGAACTATGGCTACACCTTC.

J is TRBJ1-2 and V is TRBV7-3; TRBD1 aligns across 7 bases. Germline V CDR1 and CDR2: SGHTA, FQGTGA. After removal of 2 bases from V and 6 bases from J, the junction contained 3 bases not matched to a gene. The CDR3 extends over 13 amino acids. The CDR3 is CASSLGTDDGYTF. The CDR3 nucleotides are TGTGCCAGCAGCTTAGGGACAGACGATGGCTACACCTTC.

This chain links TRBV6-4 with TRBJ2-1; 10 bases map to TRBD1. Germline V gene lookup returns CDR1 MRHNA and CDR2 SNTAGT. The CDR3 runs to 15 residues. Germline trimming cut 11 bases from V and 4 bases from J; bases unmatched to any gene: 11. The CDR3 DNA follows: TGTGCCCCCATGTCGGACAGGGGGATATACAATGAGCAGTTCTTC. This encodes CAPMSDRGIYNEQFF.

This chain joins TRBV7-2 and TRBJ1-5, with unresolved D. Per the germline V gene, CDR1 is SGHTA and CDR2 is FQGNSA. The CDR3 runs 13 residues. Trimming pared 2 bases from V and 4 bases from J, leaving 6 bases between. CDR3 amino acids: CASSLNSNQPQHF. CDR3 sequence (DNA): TGTGCCAGCAGCTTAAATTCTAATCAGCCCCAGCATTTT.

This clone was recorded once. The chain couples TRBV5-1 to TRBJ2-3, with a tentative D call TRBD2 (6 bases). Germline-derived CDR1 and CDR2 are SGHRS and YFSETQ. V lost 4 bases, J lost 8 bases, and 14 bases lay in between. The CDR3 length is 13 residues. This CDR3 reads CASSLDNGGTQYF. Here the CDR3 DNA reads TGCGCCAGCAGCCTCGACAACGGGGGTACGCAGTATTTT.

The chain has TRBV9 and TRBJ2-3; 7 nucleotides line up with TRBD2. Trimming at V came to 3 bases and at J to 1 base, leaving 8 bases not matched to a gene. Germline V CDR1 and CDR2: SGDLS, YYNGEE. CDR3 size: 16 residues. The CDR3 reads CASSAGGSVGTDTQYF. CDR3 nucleotides: TGTGCCAGCAGCGCGGGGGGTAGCGTCGGCACAGATACGCAGTATTTT.